One and the same sample provided the 5 T cell receptor beta chains below, sequenced in a study of blood T cells in healthy people across ages. Sample-barcoded 5' priming and a J-beta primer mix drove a second PCR of about 6 to 12 cycles. TCRdb processed the 5' RACE reads anew with MiXCR; each CDR3 protein has one entry. The top ten hold 3% to 4.5% of the sample, which has under 800,000 distinct CDR3 sequences, roughly 20% seen once. Sequenced material: blood. These receptors came from a man aged 70 or older in good health.

This clonotype showed up just a few times. The chain employs TRBV7-2 and TRBJ2-5, with a tentative D call TRBD1 (5 bases). The J call could be wrong; TRBJ2-7 is a better fit for the DNA end. Germline lookup yields CDR1 SGHTA and CDR2 FQGNSA. This CDR3 has 16 residues. The CDR3 reads CASSLGQTRSTYEQYF. The CDR3 DNA reads as TGTGCCAGCAGCTTAGGACAGACTCGTTCCACCTACGAGCAGTACTTC.

The gene calls are TRBV20-1 and TRBJ1-6; 10 positions match TRBD1. The V and J ends lost 4 bases and 9 bases, in that order; junction bases with no gene match: 6. This CDR3 has 14 residues. CDR1 and CDR2 (germline): DFQATT, SNEGSKA (reference sequence). CDR3 sequence: CSAKGQGVSSPLHF. The CDR3 DNA sequence: TGCAGTGCTAAAGGACAGGGGGTTAGTTCACCCCTCCACTTT.

The genes are TRBV9 and TRBJ1-1; no definite D call. In germline, CDR1 is SGDLS, CDR2 YYNGEE. The CDR3 spans 12 residues. V gave up 0 bases and J gave up 7 bases, with 7 bases separating them. CDR3 amino acids: CASSVGVGEAFF. The CDR3 DNA reads TGTGCCAGCAGCGTAGGTGTGGGTGAAGCTTTCTTT. The full variable domain, rest sourced from reference TRBV9 and TRBJ1-1, is DSGVTQTPKHLITATGQRVTLRCSPRSGDLSVYWYQQSLDQGLQFLIQYYNGEERAKGNILERFSAQQFPDLHSELNLSSLELGDSALYFCASSVGVGEAFFGQGTRLTVV.

CDR3 residues: CASNKRQAGNTIYF. The CDR3 DNA reads TGTGCCAGCAACAAAAGACAGGCTGGAAACACCATATATTTT. The rearrangement uses TRBV7-9 and TRBJ1-3; possibly TRBD1 for D (6 bases). CDR3 length: 14 residues. Trimming removed 7 bases at V and 2 bases at J, with 12 bases between. Germline CDR1 and CDR2: SEHNR and FQNEAQ (reference sequence). Full variable domain (missing parts from reference TRBV7-9 and TRBJ1-3): DTGVSQNPRHKITKRGQNVTFRCDPISEHNRLYWYRQTLGQGPEFLTYFQNEAQLEKSRLLSDRFSAERPKGSFSTLEIQRTEQGDSAMYLCASNKRQAGNTIYFGEGSWLTVV.

This chain connects TRBV25-1 to TRBJ2-7; 8 positions agree with TRBD2. The CDR3 has 12 amino acids. CDR1 is MGHDK, CDR2 SYGVNS, per germline. J was trimmed by 9 bases and V by 2 bases; bases with no gene match: 3. The DNA for the CDR3 is TGTGCCAGCAGTGAACTAGCGGGCCGGCAGTACTTC. It is translated as CASSELAGRQYF.